Shown below are 5 T cell receptor beta chains from a single sample sequenced in a study of post-analysis software for immune sequencing data. Unique molecular identifiers were built into the TCR beta cDNA libraries. TCRdb ran MiXCR on the PCR reads and lists one entry per CDR3 protein. The sample includes 750,000 to 950,000 distinct CDR3 sequences, around 53% of them seen just once. General study findings and limits: TRBV5-6, TRBV5-1 and TRBV20-1 belonged to a set of a handful of TRBV segments that were more frequent in patients than controls.

Their specific antigens are unknown. The sample was blood. The source of these receptors is a girl aged 10-17 years with multiple sclerosis.

CDR3 coding DNA: TGTGCCAGCAGTTACTACCCCACCAAGACAGGTCACACAGATACGCAGTATTTT. This codes for CASSYYPTKTGHTDTQYF. The J gene is TRBJ2-3, the V gene TRBV6-5, with D possibly being TRBD1 (6 bases). Trimming left V 1 base short and J 2 bases short, with 19 bases between. Germline lookup yields CDR1 MNHEY and CDR2 SVGAGI. CDR3 length: 18 amino acids.

This clonotype occurred a few times. CDR3 protein: CASSSLQGFSYEQYF. DNA of the CDR3: TGTGCCAGCAGTTCGTTACAGGGTTTCTCCTACGAGCAGTACTTC. This sequence joins TRBV12-3 or TRBV12-4 and TRBJ2-7; possible D gene TRBD1, 6 bases. The CDR3 loop spans 15 amino acids. V lost 4 bases to trimming and J lost 0 bases, with 13 bases between them.

This chain links TRBV28 with TRBJ2-4; D remains unclear. The end of the DNA is better explained by TRBJ2-7, so the J call may be wrong. Per germline, CDR1 MDHEN and CDR2 SYDVKM. This CDR3 is built from 16 residues. CDR3 in amino acids: CASSLRRRVFMDEQYF. CDR3 in DNA: TGTGCCAGCAGTTTAAGGCGTCGGGTTTTTATGGACGAGCAGTACTTC.

The V call is TRBV6-2 or TRBV6-3, the J call TRBJ2-4; TRBD2 agrees at 11 bases. The J call is in doubt because the DNA end fits TRBJ2-5 better. CDR1 and CDR2 (germline): MNHEY, SVGEGT. CDR3 length: 17 amino acids. CDR3 protein: CASSYRGLAGIQETQYF. The DNA of the CDR3 is TGTGCCAGCAGTTACCGTGGACTAGCGGGCATCCAAGAGACCCAGTACTTC.

In DNA form, the CDR3 reads TGCAGTGCGCCAGCTACTAACTATGGCTACACCTTC. Translation gives CSAPATNYGYTF. The chain couples TRBV20-1 to TRBJ1-2; D is ambiguous. This CDR3 has 12 residues. In germline, CDR1 is DFQATT, CDR2 SNEGSKA (reference sequence). The V gene lost 6 bases and the J gene lost 0 bases, with 8 bases spanning the gap.